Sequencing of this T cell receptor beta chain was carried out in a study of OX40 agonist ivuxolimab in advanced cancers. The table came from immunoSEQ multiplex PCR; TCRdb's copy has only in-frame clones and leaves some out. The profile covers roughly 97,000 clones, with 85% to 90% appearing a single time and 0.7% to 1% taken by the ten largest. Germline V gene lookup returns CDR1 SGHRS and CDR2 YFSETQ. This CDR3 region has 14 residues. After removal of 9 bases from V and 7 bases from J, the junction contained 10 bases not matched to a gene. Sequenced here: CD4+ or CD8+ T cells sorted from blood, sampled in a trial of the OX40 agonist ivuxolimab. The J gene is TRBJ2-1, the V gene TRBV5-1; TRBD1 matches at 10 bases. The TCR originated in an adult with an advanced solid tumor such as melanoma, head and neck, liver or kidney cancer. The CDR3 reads CATSTGGNWNEQFF. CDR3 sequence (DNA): TGCGCCACCTCGACAGGGGGCAACTGGAATGAGCAGTTCTTC.